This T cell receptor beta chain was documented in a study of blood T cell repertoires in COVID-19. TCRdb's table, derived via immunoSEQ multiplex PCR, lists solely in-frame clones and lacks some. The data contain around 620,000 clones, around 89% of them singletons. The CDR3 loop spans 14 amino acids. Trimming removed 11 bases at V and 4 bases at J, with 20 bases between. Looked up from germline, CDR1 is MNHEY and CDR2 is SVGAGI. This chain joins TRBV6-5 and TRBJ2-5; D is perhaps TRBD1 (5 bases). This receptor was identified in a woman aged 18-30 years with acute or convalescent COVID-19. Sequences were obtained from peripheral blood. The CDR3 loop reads CAAVKGMVAETQYF. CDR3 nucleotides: TGTGCCGCTGTGAAGGGGATGGTGGCAGAGACCCAGTACTTC.